The rows below give T cell receptor beta chains drawn from one sample of a study of T cells after somatic rescue of genetic block. Clones were read by immunoSEQ multiplex PCR, and TCRdb kept only the in-frame ones, dropping some. Of 70,000 to 95,000 clones in the sample, 85% to 90% were seen once. The sequencing input was peripheral blood mononuclear cells (PBMCs). The receptors originated from a woman younger than 30. CDR3s include the opening cysteine and the closing phenylalanine or tryptophan. The order of the fields is clone size, V gene, D gene, J gene, CDR3 protein, CDR3 DNA. D genes are given only for firm matches. The size field is filled for only some rows; it gives once, few, many or a size class.

>.|TRBV7-8|TRBD2|TRBJ2-3
CASSFRGSGPVTDTQYF
TGTGCCAGCAGCTTCCGCGGGAGTGGCCCCGTCACAGATACGCAGTATTTT
>medium-sized|TRBV6-4|TRBD1|TRBJ2-2
CASSRQGADTGELFF
TGTGCCAGCAGTCGACAGGGGGCGGACACCGGGGAGCTGTTTTTT
>once|TRBV28|TRBD1|TRBJ2-3
CASSYTGTADTQYF
TGTGCCAGCAGTTATACCGGGACAGCAGATACGCAGTATTTT
>.|TRBV6-5|.|TRBJ2-7
CASSYSAGRAGEQYF
TGTGCCAGCAGTTATAGTGCGGGAAGAGCGGGCGAGCAGTACTTC
>.|TRBV18|TRBD2|TRBJ2-1
CASSPPSGRAHPFF
TGTGCCAGCTCACCTCCTAGCGGGAGGGCCCATCCGTTCTTC
>.|TRBV27|TRBD2|TRBJ2-1
CASSTGTIYNEQFF
TGTGCCAGCAGTACCGGGACTATCTACAATGAGCAGTTCTTC
>once|TRBV28|.|TRBJ2-7
CASSPHGTSYEQYF
TGTGCCAGCAGTCCACACGGGACATCGTACGAGCAGTACTTC
>.|TRBV19|TRBD1|TRBJ2-2
CASKTPGQGNTGELFF
TGTGCCAGTAAGACTCCGGGACAGGGTAACACCGGGGAGCTGTTTTTT
>.|TRBV4-1|.|TRBJ1-1
CASSQVGGKAFF
TGCGCCAGCAGCCAAGTGGGCGGAAAAGCTTTCTTT
>.|TRBV7-9|.|TRBJ2-2
CASSPPIISGELFF
TGTGCCAGCAGCCCCCCTATTATATCCGGGGAGCTGTTTTTT
>.|TRBV28|.|TRBJ1-2
CASSLVSLEYGYTF
TGTGCCAGCAGTTTAGTCAGTTTAGAGTATGGCTACACCTTC
>.|TRBV4-1|.|TRBJ2-2
CASSQLAGELFF
TGCGCCAGCAGCCAACTGGCCGGGGAGCTGTTTTTT
>few|TRBV25-1|.|TRBJ1-3
CASRNTISGNTIYF
TGTGCCAGCAGAAACACTATCTCTGGAAACACCATATATTTT
>.|TRBV29-1|.|TRBJ2-1
CSVGGYNEQFF
TGCAGCGTTGGCGGTTACAATGAGCAGTTCTTC
>.|TRBV5-6|TRBD2|TRBJ2-3
CASSSLASGRVDTQYF
TGTGCCAGCAGCTCCTTGGCTAGCGGGAGGGTAGATACGCAGTATTTT
>.|TRBV10-1|.|TRBJ1-4
CASSERGEKLFF
TGCGCCAGCAGTGAGAGGGGAGAGAAACTGTTTTTT
>once|TRBV28|TRBD1|TRBJ2-2
CASRSGTGETGELFF
TGTGCCAGCAGATCCGGGACAGGGGAGACCGGGGAGCTGTTTTTT
>.|TRBV19|.|TRBJ2-3
CASSIGRPLDTQYF
TGTGCCAGTAGTATAGGACGCCCGCTAGATACGCAGTATTTT
>.|TRBV6-1|TRBD1|TRBJ1-1
CASKRDSYTEAFF
TGTGCCAGCAAAAGGGACAGCTACACTGAAGCTTTCTTT
>medium-sized|TRBV28|.|TRBJ1-1
CASSPRRRWGMNTEAFF
TGTGCCAGCAGTCCCCGCCGACGTTGGGGAATGAACACTGAAGCTTTCTTT
>.|TRBV28|.|TRBJ2-7
CASTKGPSYEQYF
TGTGCCAGCACTAAGGGGCCCTCCTACGAGCAGTACTTC
>.|TRBV5-1|TRBD1|TRBJ2-1
CASSLEGARFF
TGCGCCAGCAGCTTGGAGGGGGCTCGGTTCTTC
>.|TRBV28|TRBD2|TRBJ2-1
CASSLLGSSGRGGRFF
TGTGCCAGCAGTTTATTAGGGTCTAGCGGGAGAGGAGGGCGGTTCTTC
>once|TRBV29-1|.|TRBJ1-2
CSVETVPLYGYTF
TGCAGCGTTGAGACAGTTCCCCTCTATGGCTACACCTTC
>.|TRBV14|.|TRBJ2-6
CASSQDLRAGANVLTF
TGTGCCAGCAGCCAAGATCTAAGGGCTGGGGCCAACGTCCTGACTTTC
>.|TRBV29-1|TRBD1|TRBJ1-3
CSARQGSRVSGNTIYF
TGCAGCGCGCGACAGGGCTCCCGAGTCTCTGGAAACACCATATATTTT
>.|TRBV18|TRBD1|TRBJ1-5
CASSPSGQGTSNQPQHF
TGTGCCAGCTCACCATCCGGACAGGGAACCAGCAATCAGCCCCAGCATTTT
>.|TRBV6-1|.|TRBJ1-5
CASSEGRADQPQHF
TGTGCCAGCAGTGAAGGGAGGGCTGATCAGCCCCAGCATTTT
>.|TRBV7-9|TRBD1|TRBJ2-5
CASSLAGGRETQYF
TGTGCCAGCAGCTTAGCAGGGGGCAGGGAGACCCAGTACTTC
>medium-sized|TRBV10-3|TRBD2|TRBJ2-1
CAISETSGSYNEQFF
TGTGCCATCAGTGAGACTAGCGGCTCCTACAATGAGCAGTTCTTC
>.|TRBV12-5|.|TRBJ2-3
CASGPRSTDTQYF
TGTGCTAGTGGCCCCCGTAGCACAGATACGCAGTATTTT
>.|TRBV5-6|TRBD1|TRBJ1-2
CASSLVGTGVGDGYTF
TGTGCCAGCAGCTTGGTCGGGACAGGGGTAGGGGATGGCTACACCTTC
>.|TRBV28|TRBD1|TRBJ2-7
CASSFGTGLFYEQYF
TGTGCCAGCAGTTTCGGGACAGGGCTCTTCTACGAGCAGTACTTC
>once|TRBV9|.|TRBJ1-1
CASSVQGNTEAFF
TGTGCCAGCAGCGTACAGGGAAACACTGAAGCTTTCTTT
>.|TRBV25-1|.|TRBJ1-4
CASSEFETFTTNEKLFF
TGTGCCAGCAGTGAATTCGAGACATTTACAACTAATGAAAAACTGTTTTTT
>.|TRBV11-3|.|TRBJ2-7
CASSYYKGPSYEQYF
TGTGCCAGCAGCTACTACAAGGGCCCTTCCTACGAGCAGTACTTC
>.|TRBV28|.|TRBJ2-7
CASSLLHEQYF
TGTGCCAGCAGTTTATTGCACGAGCAGTACTTC
>.|TRBV7-9|TRBD2|TRBJ2-1
CASSSTSGSRNEQFF
TGTGCCAGCAGCTCGACTAGCGGCTCAAGGAATGAGCAGTTCTTC